The 22 T cell receptor beta chains presented below share a single source sample, sequenced in a study of beta chain features in type 1 diabetes. Study results and caveats: People with Type 1 diabetes carried modestly yet significantly shorter TCRB CDR3s in all four CD4+ subsets.

The sequenced template was cDNA made from the entire isolated RNA. Sequenced by immunoSEQ multiplex PCR; TCRdb stores in-frame clones only, minus some. The repertoire holds 250,000 to 300,000 clones, with approximately 25% as singletons. No antigens are known for them. Input material: naive CD4+ T cells from blood. These receptors all come from a woman in her 30s with type 1 diabetes.

The rearrangement links TRBV19 to TRBJ2-4, with 8 bases that match TRBD2. V gave up 6 bases and J gave up 6 bases; unmatched junction bases: 4. The CDR3 runs to 13 residues. CDR1 and CDR2 (germline): LNHDA, SQIVND (reference sequence). CDR3 residues: CASSGRAGNIQYF. The CDR3 DNA sequence: TGTGCCAGTAGCGGGAGGGCCGGAAACATTCAGTACTTC.

This sequence joins TRBV21-1 and TRBJ2-7; no check of the table's D call, TRBD1, against the DNA was made. TRBV21-1 is recorded as a pseudogene. The CDR3 is 16 residues long. The CDR3 nucleotides read TGTGCCAGCAGCAAAGCTTCTCCACAGAGCCCCCACGAGCAGTACTTC. Translated, it gives CASSKASPQSPHEQYF.

This chain uses TRBV4-2 with TRBJ2-7, with D unclear. CDR1 is LGHNA and CDR2 is YNFKEQ in the germline V gene. V dropped 0 bases and J dropped 6 bases, with 15 bases sitting between them. The CDR3 length is 15 residues. The CDR3 reads CASSQEAARVGEQYF. In DNA form, the CDR3 reads TGTGCCAGCAGCCAAGAGGCCGCACGGGTCGGCGAGCAGTACTTC.

This clone was detected only a few times. The V and J genes are TRBV30 and TRBJ1-1, with D uncertain. Trimming pared 1 base from V and 11 bases from J, leaving 17 bases between. Germline V gives CDR1 GTSNPN, CDR2 SVGIG (reference sequence). There are 13 residues in the CDR3. This chain's CDR3 is CAWSALGSGKAFF. CDR3 in DNA: TGTGCCTGGAGTGCCCTAGGGTCCGGGAAGGCTTTCTTT.

This chain connects TRBV9 to TRBJ1-4; weak D call: TRBD1 (6 bases). The CDR3 length is 13 residues. The ends were cut back, 1 base at V and 12 bases at J, with 13 bases in the middle. Germline V gene data show CDR1 as SGDLS and CDR2 as YYNGEE. For the CDR3, the DNA is TGTGCCAGCAGCGTACAGGGGCTTGGGGAACTGTTTTTT. This gives the protein CASSVQGLGELFF.

This clone was seen more than once but under ten times. The same CDR3 can be traced to other DNA sequences in this sample. The rearrangement joins TRBV7-3 to TRBJ2-1, with 13 bases that match TRBD2. V lost 4 bases, J lost 6 bases, and 3 bases stayed unmatched. The CDR3 is 15 residues long. CDR1 is SGHTA, CDR2 FQGTGA, per germline. The CDR3 region has the DNA TGTGCCAGCAGCTCAGGACTAGCGGGAGCCAATGAGCAGTTCTTC. This codes for CASSSGLAGANEQFF.

The genes are TRBV4-2 and TRBJ2-5; 9 bases match TRBD2. In germline, CDR1 is LGHNA, CDR2 YNFKEQ. This CDR3 region has 16 residues. V dropped 0 bases and J dropped 9; count of bases not matched to a gene: 11. In nucleotides, the CDR3 is TGTGCCAGCAGCCAAGAATGGTCGAGCGGGAGGACTTCCCAGTACTTC. This encodes CASSQEWSSGRTSQYF.

The count of this clone is one. The chain recombines TRBV19 with TRBJ2-5; D remains ambiguous. The CDR3 contains 13 residues. Per germline, CDR1 LNHDA and CDR2 SQIVND (reference sequence). Trimming took off 3 bases at V and 4 bases at J, with 9 bases between the two ends. DNA for the CDR3: TGTGCCAGTAGTATGTCGGTTCGAGAGACCCAGTACTTC. Translation gives CASSMSVRETQYF.

The chain joins TRBV29-1 to TRBJ2-1; 10 bases fit TRBD1. The germline V gene encodes CDR1 SQVTM and CDR2 ANQGSEA. Germline trimming cut 4 bases from V and 7 bases from J; bases unmatched to any gene: 7. There are 14 residues in the CDR3. The CDR3, as DNA: TGCAGCGTTGCAAGACAGGGGGCAATTAATGAGCAGTTCTTC. Translation: CSVARQGAINEQFF.

This sequence joins TRBV5-1 and TRBJ2-1, with 8 bases identical to TRBD2. Germline values: CDR1 SGHRS, CDR2 YFSETQ. This CDR3 has 16 amino acids. After removal of 4 bases from V and 5 bases from J, the junction contained 11 bases not matched to a gene. CDR3 sequence reads: CASSPPGLGLDNEQFF. The CDR3 DNA sequence: TGCGCCAGCAGCCCCCCGGGACTAGGGTTGGACAATGAGCAGTTCTTC. Looking up the rest from reference TRBV5-1 and TRBJ2-1 gives the full variable domain: KAGVTQTPRYLIKTRGQQVTLSCSPISGHRSVSWYQQTPGQGLQFLFEYFSETQRNKGNFPGRFSGRQFSNSRSEMNVSTLELGDSALYLCASSPPGLGLDNEQFFGPGTRLTVL.

The chain has TRBV5-6 and TRBJ2-3, with D possibly TRBD1 on 6 matching bases. CDR1 SGHDT and CDR2 YYEEEE come from the germline V gene. The CDR3 totals 13 residues. The V and J ends lost 1 base and 4 bases respectively, with 7 bases between them. The CDR3 coding sequence is TGTGCCAGCAGCTTGACAGGGTCAGATACGCAGTATTTT. Its protein is CASSLTGSDTQYF.

Only a few counts were recorded for this clone. The same CDR3 also results from other DNA sequences found in this sample. The V call is TRBV5-1, the J call TRBJ2-3; possibly TRBD1 for D (6 bases). The CDR3 extends over 14 amino acids. V lost 1 base to trimming and J lost 0 bases, with 6 bases between them. Germline CDR1 and CDR2: SGHRS and YFSETQ. DNA of the CDR3: TGCGCCAGCAGCTTGAGGGGGAGCACAGATACGCAGTATTTT. Residues: CASSLRGSTDTQYF.

The V gene is TRBV5-1, the J gene TRBJ2-7, with 10 bases that match TRBD2. CDR1 is SGHRS and CDR2 is YFSETQ in the germline V gene. Germline trimming cut 3 bases from V and 3 bases from J; bases unmatched to any gene: 12. This CDR3 region has 17 residues. CDR3 sequence: CASSSREGTSVFYEQYF. The CDR3, as DNA: TGCGCCAGCAGCTCTCGCGAAGGGACTAGCGTCTTCTACGAGCAGTACTTC.

The rearrangement joins TRBV30 to TRBJ2-1; TRBD2 agrees at 8 bases. This CDR3 is 16 amino acids long. V gave up 2 bases and J gave up 4 bases; unmatched junction bases: 10. The germline V gene encodes CDR1 GTSNPN and CDR2 SVGIG (reference sequence). For the CDR3, the DNA is TGTGCCTGGAGTTCGCTGGCTAGCGGGTTTTACAATGAGCAGTTCTTC. Translated, it gives CAWSSLASGFYNEQFF.

This clone was observed a handful of times. The chain has TRBV29-1 and TRBJ2-7; D is unclear. The CDR3 length is 11 residues. Per germline, CDR1 SQVTM and CDR2 ANQGSEA. The ends were cut back, 4 bases at V and 7 bases at J, with 11 bases in the middle. The CDR3 spells CSVARNKEQYF. The CDR3 nucleotides are TGCAGCGTTGCCAGGAATAAGGAGCAGTACTTC.

There are a few counts of this clone. This same CDR3 is encoded by further DNA sequences in the sample. CDR3 sequence (DNA): TGTGCCAGTAGTATAGCGGGAGGGGAGACCCAGTACTTC. Protein sequence: CASSIAGGETQYF. The chain joins TRBV19 to TRBJ2-5, with 8 nucleotides matching TRBD2. The germline gives CDR1 LNHDA, CDR2 SQIVND (reference sequence). V dropped 1 base and J dropped 5; count of bases not matched to a gene: 0. This CDR3 has 13 amino acids.

This sequence joins TRBV7-9 and TRBJ2-3, with D possibly TRBD1 on 6 matching bases. CDR3 length: 14 amino acids. Trimming removed 4 bases at V and 2 bases at J, with 10 bases between. The germline CDR1 and CDR2 sequences are SEHNR and FQNEAQ (reference sequence). The CDR3 loop reads CASSSWDTTDTQYF. CDR3 coding DNA: TGTGCCAGCAGCTCCTGGGACACCACAGATACGCAGTATTTT.

This clone has a handful of counts. This sequence joins TRBV19 and TRBJ2-7; 12 bases agree with TRBD2. The V gene's germline CDR1 is LNHDA and CDR2 SQIVND (reference sequence). CDR3 length equals 16 residues. J gave up 3 bases and V 5 bases, and 8 bases lay outside the gene matches. CDR3: CASSVRTGLAGYEQYF. The CDR3 nucleotides read TGTGCCAGTAGTGTACGAACGGGACTAGCGGGCTACGAGCAGTACTTC.

In its sample, this clone was seen a few times. The chain is built from TRBV19 and TRBJ2-1; 7 bases are shared with TRBD1. The CDR3 has 16 residues. V trimming: 5 bases; J trimming: 1 base; junction bases outside the gene matches: 8. From germline, CDR1 is LNHDA and CDR2 SQIVND (reference sequence). The CDR3, as DNA: TGTGCCAGTAGTCTCCGGACAGGCGTATCCTACAATGAGCAGTTCTTC. It codes for CASSLRTGVSYNEQFF.

This clone was found a few times. The chain links TRBV5-1 to TRBJ2-5, with D hard to call. CDR1 and CDR2 from the germline V gene are SGHRS and YFSETQ. The CDR3 extends over 13 amino acids. V gave up 4 bases and J gave up 5 bases, with 12 bases separating them. This CDR3 is CASSAGSGETQYF. The CDR3 DNA is TGCGCCAGCAGCGCCGGTTCTGGTGAGACCCAGTACTTC.

This clone was seen a handful of times. Other DNA sequences of this sample code for an identical CDR3. The chain is built from TRBV5-1 and TRBJ2-1; TRBD2 aligns across 10 bases. The CDR3 runs 14 residues. Germline CDR1 SGHRS, CDR2 YFSETQ. Germline trimming cut 3 bases from V and 8 bases from J; bases unmatched to any gene: 5. The CDR3 is CASSSPSGSDEQFF. CDR3 DNA sequence: TGCGCCAGCAGCTCCCCTAGCGGGAGCGATGAGCAGTTCTTC.

The chain couples TRBV23-1 to TRBJ2-5, with 11 bases fitting TRBD1. TRBV23-1 is recorded as an ORF, its role being uncertain. The trim removed 6 bases at V and 4 bases at J, leaving 7 bases unmatched. This CDR3 is built from 15 residues. CDR3 sequence reads: CASSPGQGASETQYF. The CDR3 DNA follows: TGCGCCAGCAGCCCTGGACAGGGGGCGTCAGAGACCCAGTACTTC.